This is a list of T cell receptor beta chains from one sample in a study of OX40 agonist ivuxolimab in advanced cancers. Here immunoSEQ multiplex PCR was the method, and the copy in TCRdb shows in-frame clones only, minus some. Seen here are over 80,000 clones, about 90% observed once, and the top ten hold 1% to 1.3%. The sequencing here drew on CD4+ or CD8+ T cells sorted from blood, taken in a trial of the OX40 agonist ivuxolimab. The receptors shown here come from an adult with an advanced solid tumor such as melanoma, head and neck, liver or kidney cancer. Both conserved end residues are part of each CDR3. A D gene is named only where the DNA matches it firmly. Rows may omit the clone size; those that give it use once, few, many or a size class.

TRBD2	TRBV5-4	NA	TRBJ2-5	CASSLGGLAGLQETQYF	TGTGCCAGCAGCTTGGGAGGACTAGCGGGGCTTCAAGAGACCCAGTACTTC
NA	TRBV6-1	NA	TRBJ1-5	CASSGRQLNQPQHF	TGTGCCAGCAGTGGACGGCAGCTCAATCAGCCCCAGCATTTT
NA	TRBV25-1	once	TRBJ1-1	CASSWGSEAFF	TGTGCCAGCAGTTGGGGGTCCGAAGCTTTCTTT
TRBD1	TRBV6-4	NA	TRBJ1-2	CASRMTGMGRWWDYTF	TGTGCCAGCAGGATGACAGGGATGGGGCGATGGTGGGACTACACCTTC
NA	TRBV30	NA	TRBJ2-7	CAWRPGVGAVEQYF	TGTGCCTGGAGACCCGGAGTAGGGGCCGTCGAGCAGTACTTC
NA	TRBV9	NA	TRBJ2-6	CASSARAGANVLTF	TGTGCCAGCAGCGCTAGGGCTGGGGCCAACGTCCTGACTTTC
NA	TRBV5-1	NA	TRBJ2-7	CASSQDSSYEQYF	TGCGCCAGCAGCCAAGATAGCTCCTACGAGCAGTACTTC
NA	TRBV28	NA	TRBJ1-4	CASNIQVTPEKLFF	TGTGCCAGCAACATACAGGTGACGCCTGAAAAACTGTTTTTT
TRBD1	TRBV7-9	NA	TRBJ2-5	CASNNRGWETQYF	TGTGCCAGCAACAACAGGGGGTGGGAGACCCAGTACTTC
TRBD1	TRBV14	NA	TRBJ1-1	CASSRTGWEAFF	TGTGCCAGCAGCCGGACAGGGTGGGAAGCTTTCTTT
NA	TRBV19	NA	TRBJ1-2	CASSTRNSDFSYGYTF	TGTGCCAGTAGTACTCGAAACAGCGACTTCTCTTATGGCTACACCTTC
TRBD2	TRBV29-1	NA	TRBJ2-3	CSVSSGRVEDTQYF	TGCAGCGTTTCTAGCGGGAGGGTGGAAGATACGCAGTATTTT
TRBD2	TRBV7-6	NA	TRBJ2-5	CASSLFSGGGQETQYF	TGTGCCAGCAGCTTATTTTCGGGAGGGGGGCAAGAGACCCAGTACTTC
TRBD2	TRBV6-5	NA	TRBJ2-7	CASAATGLGTYEQYF	TGTGCCAGCGCAGCAACGGGACTAGGTACCTACGAGCAGTACTTC